The 7 T cell receptor beta chains listed next were all sequenced from one sample in a study of PD-L1 blockade in urothelial cancer. The data were produced by immunoSEQ multiplex PCR, yet TCRdb's version contains in-frame clones alone and is incomplete. The repertoire holds 75,000 to 95,000 clones, more than 85% seen once, with roughly 10% in the top ten. The sequencing here drew on PBMCs, taken around atezolizumab (anti-PD-L1) treatment. Receptors were obtained from a man aged 55 to 70 with urothelial cancer.

In regard to this clone: This sample also contains other DNA sequences that code for the same CDR3. The V and J genes are TRBV7-2 and TRBJ2-5; D perhaps matches TRBD2 (5 bases). Per the germline V gene, CDR1 is SGHTA and CDR2 is FQGNSA. The CDR3 runs to 13 residues. Deletions cut 3 bases from V and 5 bases from J, with 10 bases between. CDR3 nucleotide sequence: TGTGCCAGCAGCTTTGCCAGAGGGGAGACCCAGTACTTC. Encoded protein: CASSFARGETQYF.

V gene TRBV29-1 combines with J gene TRBJ2-5; 9 nucleotides align to TRBD2. V was clipped by 7 bases and J by 14 bases; unmatched bases: 17. CDR1 SQVTM and CDR2 ANQGSEA come from the germline V gene. The CDR3 runs to 13 residues. This CDR3 is CSGISSGATPYYF. Written as DNA, the CDR3 is TGCAGCGGCATCTCTAGCGGGGCTACCCCTTACTACTTC.

V usage is TRBV9 and J usage is TRBJ2-2, with TRBD2 as a possible D gene (6 bases). The germline V gene has CDR1 SGDLS and CDR2 YYNGEE. This CDR3 contains 14 residues. Between the trimmed V and J ends, which lost 4 bases and 4 bases, there was a span of 11 bases. The CDR3, as DNA: TGTGCCAGCAGCACAGACGGGGGCACCGGGGAGCTGTTTTTT. Translated: CASSTDGGTGELFF.

This chain connects TRBV18 to TRBJ2-7, with TRBD1 matching 10 bases. Trimming removed 0 bases from V and 5 bases from J; junction bases left unmatched: 10. Germline CDR1 KGHSH, CDR2 LQKENI. CDR3 length equals 17 residues. This CDR3 reads CASSPPNQPGQGNEQYF. The CDR3 bases are TGTGCCAGCTCACCACCGAATCAGCCGGGACAGGGGAACGAGCAGTACTTC.

This clone has just one count. The V gene is TRBV10-3, the J gene TRBJ1-2; D perhaps matches TRBD1 (6 bases). The germline V gene has CDR1 ENHRY and CDR2 SYGVKD. The length of the CDR3 is 13 residues. Deletions cut 4 bases from V and 6 bases from J, with 12 bases between. In DNA form, the CDR3 reads TGTGCCATCAGTGGGTCAGGGGAACATGGCTACACCTTC. As protein: CAISGSGEHGYTF.

The CDR3 DNA reads as TGTGCCAGCAGTTTGGGGGGCGGGGCGGGGGGTCACGAGCAGTACTTC. Translating it yields CASSLGGGAGGHEQYF. The V call is TRBV6-5, the J call TRBJ2-7; 8 bases agree with TRBD2. Germline values: CDR1 MNHEY, CDR2 SVGAGI. The junction had 13 bases not matched to a gene; V was cut back by 4 bases and J by 5 bases. The CDR3 consists of 16 residues.

The rearrangement links TRBV4-2 to TRBJ2-3; TRBD2 matches at 14 bases. CDR3 length equals 18 residues. Germline-derived CDR1 and CDR2 are LGHNA and YNFKEQ. Trimming removed 3 bases from V and 5 bases from J; junction bases left unmatched: 10. The CDR3 DNA sequence: TGTGCCAGCAGCCAGGCTTGGACTAGCGGGAGGTCAGGAGATACGCAGTATTTT. Translation gives CASSQAWTSGRSGDTQYF.